Listed below are T cell receptor beta chains from one sample, sequenced in a study of shared clonotypes between healthy human individuals. Assay: immunoSEQ multiplex PCR; the TCRdb copy retains only in-frame clones and omits some. This sample has under 1,100,000 clones; about 84% occur once, and the top ten carry roughly 0.55%. The sequencing input was memory CD4+ T cells from PBMCs. The receptors here all came from a man aged 18 to 35 in good health. Some clones in this sample may be carry-over from other donors' samples. Both conserved end residues are trimmed from each CDR3. A D gene is named only where the DNA matches it firmly.

TRBD2 | TRBV19 | ASSIGGGRTDTQY
TRBD1 | TRBV18 | ASSPPGQGAFEQY
. | TRBV2 | ASIRTSSRYGYT
TRBD2 | TRBV28 | ASRRLAGDEQF
. | TRBV5-4 | ASSLMSRAAEAF
TRBD1 | TRBV25-1 | ASSPRGTGDEQY
TRBD2 | TRBV5-4 | ASSSGLAGDTGQY
. | TRBV6-5 | ASSSPAGASWTEAF
. | TRBV4-3 | ASSARQSSYNEQF
. | TRBV19 | ASSPGAPQPQH
TRBD1 | TRBV28 | ASSPWGTGLGEQY
TRBD2 | TRBV5-1 | ASSAGTSPETQY
TRBD2 | TRBV5-1 | ASSLAGASGSQNPQETQY
. | TRBV6-5 | ASSYEAGGSPLH
TRBD1 | TRBV2 | ASRYGTGYEKLF
. | TRBV10-3 | AISESSGEAQPQH
. | TRBV5-6 | ASSNRDSRETQY
. | TRBV5-1 | ASSPQGPDTGNTIY
TRBD1 | TRBV7-9 | ASSPVRTGRGTEAF
TRBD1 | TRBV27 | ASRYSIHDRVYGYT
. | TRBV7-2 | ASSPARAKNIQY
TRBD2 | TRBV27 | ASRRGGSYEQY
. | TRBV30 | ALSFGQRGHTIY
TRBD2 | TRBV7-8 | ASSFRGTSGSVDEQF